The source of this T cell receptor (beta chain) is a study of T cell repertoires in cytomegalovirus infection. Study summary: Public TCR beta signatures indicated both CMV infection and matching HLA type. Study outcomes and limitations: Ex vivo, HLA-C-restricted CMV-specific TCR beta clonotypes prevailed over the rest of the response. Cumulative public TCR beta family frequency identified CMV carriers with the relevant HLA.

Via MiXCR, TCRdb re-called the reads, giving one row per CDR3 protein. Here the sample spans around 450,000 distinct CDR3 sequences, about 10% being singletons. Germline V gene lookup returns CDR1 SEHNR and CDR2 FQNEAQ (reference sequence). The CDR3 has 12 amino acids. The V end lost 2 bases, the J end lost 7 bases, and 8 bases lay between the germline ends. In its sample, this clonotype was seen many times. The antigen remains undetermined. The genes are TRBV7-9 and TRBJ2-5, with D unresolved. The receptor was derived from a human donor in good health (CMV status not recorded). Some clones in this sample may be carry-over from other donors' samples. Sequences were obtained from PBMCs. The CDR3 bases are TGTGCCAGCAGCTTAATAGATGGGACCCAGTACTTC. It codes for CASSLIDGTQYF.